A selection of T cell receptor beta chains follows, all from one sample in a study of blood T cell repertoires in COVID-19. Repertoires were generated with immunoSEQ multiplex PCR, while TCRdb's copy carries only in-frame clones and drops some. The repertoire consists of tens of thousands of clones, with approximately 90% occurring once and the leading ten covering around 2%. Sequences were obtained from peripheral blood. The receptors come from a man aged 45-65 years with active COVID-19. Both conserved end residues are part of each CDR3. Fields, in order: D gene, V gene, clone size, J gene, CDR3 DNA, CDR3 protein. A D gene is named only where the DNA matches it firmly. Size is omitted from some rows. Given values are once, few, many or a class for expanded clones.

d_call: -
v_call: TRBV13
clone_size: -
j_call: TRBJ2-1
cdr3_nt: TGTGCCAGCAGCTTGAGGGTGAGCTCCTACAATGAGCAGTTCTTC
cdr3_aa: CASSLRVSSYNEQFF

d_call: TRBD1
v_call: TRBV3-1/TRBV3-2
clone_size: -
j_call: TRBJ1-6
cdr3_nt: TGTGCCAGCAGCCCCCACCGGGACAGGGATTCACCCCTCCACTTT
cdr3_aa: CASSPHRDRDSPLHF

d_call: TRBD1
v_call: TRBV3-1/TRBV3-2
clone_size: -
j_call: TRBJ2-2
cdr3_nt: TGTGCCAGCAGCCCCCGGGACAGCGGCACCGGGGAGCTGTTTTTT
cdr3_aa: CASSPRDSGTGELFF

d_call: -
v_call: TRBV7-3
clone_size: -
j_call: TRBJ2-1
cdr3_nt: TGTGCCAGCAGCTTAAACCGGGGACTCGAGCAGTTCTTC
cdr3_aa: CASSLNRGLEQFF

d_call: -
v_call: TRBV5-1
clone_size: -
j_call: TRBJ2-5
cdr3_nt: TGCGCCAGCAGCTTGAGGGACAAAGAGACCCAGTACTTC
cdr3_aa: CASSLRDKETQYF

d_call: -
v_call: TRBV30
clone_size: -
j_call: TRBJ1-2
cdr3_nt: TGTGCCTGGGGACCCCCTCGGTTCTATGGCTACACCTTC
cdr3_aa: CAWGPPRFYGYTF

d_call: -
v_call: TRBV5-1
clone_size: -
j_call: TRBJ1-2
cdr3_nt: TGCGCCAGCAGCTCCGCGGGGACGGGGAGACGGGGCTACACCTTC
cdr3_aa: CASSSAGTGRRGYTF

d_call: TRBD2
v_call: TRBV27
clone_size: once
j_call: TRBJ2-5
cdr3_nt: TGTGCCAGCATCGGGCCCAGCGGGGGGTTGGGGGAGACCCAGTACTTC
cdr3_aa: CASIGPSGGLGETQYF

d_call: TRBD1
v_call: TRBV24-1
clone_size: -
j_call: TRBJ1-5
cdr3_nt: TGTGCCATTGGAGGGACAGGGTTCAATCAGCCCCAGCATTTT
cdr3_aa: CAIGGTGFNQPQHF

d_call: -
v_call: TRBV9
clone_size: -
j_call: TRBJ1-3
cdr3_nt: TGTGCCAGCAGCCTAGGGTTAGCTGGAAACACCATATATTTT
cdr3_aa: CASSLGLAGNTIYF

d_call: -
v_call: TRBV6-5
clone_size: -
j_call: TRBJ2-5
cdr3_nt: TGTGCCAGCAGTCAAAGGAGAGAGACCCAGTACTTC
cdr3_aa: CASSQRRETQYF

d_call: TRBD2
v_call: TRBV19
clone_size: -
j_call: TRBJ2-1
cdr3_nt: TGTGCCAGTAGTATAGGTCCTCGGACTAGCGGGAGGTGGGACAATGAGCAGTTCTTC
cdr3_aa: CASSIGPRTSGRWDNEQFF

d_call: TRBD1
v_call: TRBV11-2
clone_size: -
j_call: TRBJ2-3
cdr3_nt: TGTGCCAGCACCAGACAGGGGGTAATCGGAGATACGCAGTATTTT
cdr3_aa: CASTRQGVIGDTQYF

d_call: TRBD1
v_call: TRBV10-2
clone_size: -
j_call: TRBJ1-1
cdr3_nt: TGCGACAGCGGTCGGCAGGGGGCCTTGAACACTGAAGCTTTCTTT
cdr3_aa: CDSGRQGALNTEAFF

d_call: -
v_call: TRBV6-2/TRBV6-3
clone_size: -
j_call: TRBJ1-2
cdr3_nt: TGTGCCAGCAGTCCCCTAAGAGGGATCGGCTACACCTTC
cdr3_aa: CASSPLRGIGYTF

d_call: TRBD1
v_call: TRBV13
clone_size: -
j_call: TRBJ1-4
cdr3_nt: TGTGCCAGCAGCTACTCAGGGGGAACTAATGAAAAACTGTTTTTT
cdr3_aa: CASSYSGGTNEKLFF

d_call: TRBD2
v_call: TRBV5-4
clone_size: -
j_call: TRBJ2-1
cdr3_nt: TGTGCCAGCAGCATCTGGACTAGCGGGGGGCCCGGTGAGCAGTTCTTC
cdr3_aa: CASSIWTSGGPGEQFF

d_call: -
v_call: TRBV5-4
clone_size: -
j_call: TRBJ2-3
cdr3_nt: TGTGCCAGCAGCCCCCCCCCGGGGGAAACGCAGTATTTT
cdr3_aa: CASSPPPGETQYF

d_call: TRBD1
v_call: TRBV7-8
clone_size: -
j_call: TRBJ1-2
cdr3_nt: TGTGCCAGCAGCTTGGGACAGGGAGTGCACTATGGCTACACCTTC
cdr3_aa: CASSLGQGVHYGYTF

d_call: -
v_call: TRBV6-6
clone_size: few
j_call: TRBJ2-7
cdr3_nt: TGTGCCAGCACCAAAGGGGGTCACGAGCAGTACTTC
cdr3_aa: CASTKGGHEQYF

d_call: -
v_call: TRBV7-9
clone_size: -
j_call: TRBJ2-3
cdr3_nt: TGTGCCAGCAGCCCCCGCCGGACAGTTAGCACAGATACGCAGTATTTT
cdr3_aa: CASSPRRTVSTDTQYF

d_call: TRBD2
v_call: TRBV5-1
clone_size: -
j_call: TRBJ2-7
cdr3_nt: TGCGCCAGCAGCTTGGCGGGAAAGCGGGAGTACGAGCAGTACTTC
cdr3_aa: CASSLAGKREYEQYF

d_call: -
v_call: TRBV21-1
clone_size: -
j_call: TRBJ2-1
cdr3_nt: TGTGCCAGCAGCAAAGCCCACCTTCTAGCGCGACCTAACAATGAGCAGTTCTTC
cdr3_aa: CASSKAHLLARPNNEQFF

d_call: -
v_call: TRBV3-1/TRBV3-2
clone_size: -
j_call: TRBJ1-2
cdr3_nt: TGTGCCAGCAGCCAAGAGAGCCAGGCCACCTTC
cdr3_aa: CASSQESQATF

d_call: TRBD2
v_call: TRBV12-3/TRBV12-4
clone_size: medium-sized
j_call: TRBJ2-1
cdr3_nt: TGTGCCAGCAGTTTCGGGGGGGGCCTGTCCAGATTCTTC
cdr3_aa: CASSFGGGLSRFF

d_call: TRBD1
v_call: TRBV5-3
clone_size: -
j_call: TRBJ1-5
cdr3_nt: TGTGCCAGAAGCCCTTCTCCACCGGGGGACAGGGGGCGAGGGGGCAATCAGCCCCAGCATTTT
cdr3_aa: CARSPSPPGDRGRGGNQPQHF

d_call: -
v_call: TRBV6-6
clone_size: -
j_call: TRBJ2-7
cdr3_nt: TGTGCCAGCAGTCCTCAGGGGTACGAGCAGTACTTC
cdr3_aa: CASSPQGYEQYF

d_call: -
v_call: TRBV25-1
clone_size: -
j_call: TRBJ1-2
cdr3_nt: TGTGCCAGCAGTGCAGCGAACTATGGCTACACCTTC
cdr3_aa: CASSAANYGYTF

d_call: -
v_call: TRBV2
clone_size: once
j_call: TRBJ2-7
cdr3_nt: TGTGCCAGCAGTGAAATGGGGGCAGGCGAGCAGTACTTC
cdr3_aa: CASSEMGAGEQYF

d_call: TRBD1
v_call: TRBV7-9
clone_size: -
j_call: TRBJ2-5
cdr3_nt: TGTGCCAGCAGTTTCGGACAGGGGAGAGGAGGAGGAGAGACCCAGTACTTC
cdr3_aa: CASSFGQGRGGGETQYF

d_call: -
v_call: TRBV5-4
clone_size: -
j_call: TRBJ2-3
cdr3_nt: TGTGCCAGCAGCTTAGCTACCGCTAGCACAGATACGCAGTATTTT
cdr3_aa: CASSLATASTDTQYF

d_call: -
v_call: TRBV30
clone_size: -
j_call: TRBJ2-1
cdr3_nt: TGTGCCTGGAGTGTCGGGGAGGACCCATACAATGAGCAGTTCTTC
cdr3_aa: CAWSVGEDPYNEQFF

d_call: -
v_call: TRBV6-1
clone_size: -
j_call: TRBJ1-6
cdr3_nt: TGTGCCAGCAGTGAAGCGGCAGGGACAAATTCACCCCTCCACTTT
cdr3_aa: CASSEAAGTNSPLHF

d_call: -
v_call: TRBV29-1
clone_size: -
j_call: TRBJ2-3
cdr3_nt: TGCAGCGTTTTTGGGCGGGGAGGCACAGATACGCAGTATTTT
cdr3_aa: CSVFGRGGTDTQYF

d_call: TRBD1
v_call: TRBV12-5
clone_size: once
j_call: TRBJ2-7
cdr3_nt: TGTGCTAGTGGTTTGGCACAGGGGACGTACGAGCAGTACTTC
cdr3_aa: CASGLAQGTYEQYF

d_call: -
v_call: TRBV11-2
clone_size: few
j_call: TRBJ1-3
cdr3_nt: TGTGCCAGCAGCCGCCAGGCCTTCTCTGGAAACACCATATATTTT
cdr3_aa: CASSRQAFSGNTIYF

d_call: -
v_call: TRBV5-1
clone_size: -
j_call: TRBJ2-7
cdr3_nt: TGCGCCAGCAGCTTGGCCCCAGGGCCCGTAGAGCAGTACTTC
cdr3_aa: CASSLAPGPVEQYF

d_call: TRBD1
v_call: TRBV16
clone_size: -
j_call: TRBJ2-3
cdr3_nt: TGTGCCAGCAGCCAACAAGACAGGGGATCAGATACGCAGTATTTT
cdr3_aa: CASSQQDRGSDTQYF

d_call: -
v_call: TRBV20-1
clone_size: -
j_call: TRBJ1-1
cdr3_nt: TGCAGTGCTAGTGGCCAAACGGTCACAGGGAGTGCTGAAGCTTTCTTT
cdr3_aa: CSASGQTVTGSAEAFF

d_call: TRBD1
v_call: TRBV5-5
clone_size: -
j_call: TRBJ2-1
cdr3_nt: TGTGCCAGCAACAAGGAGGCAGGGGGCTACAATGAGCAGTTCTTC
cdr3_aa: CASNKEAGGYNEQFF

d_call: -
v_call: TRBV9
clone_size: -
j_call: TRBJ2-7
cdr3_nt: TGTGCCAGCAGCCAAGGACAGAATTATTACGAGCAGTACTTC
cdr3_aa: CASSQGQNYYEQYF

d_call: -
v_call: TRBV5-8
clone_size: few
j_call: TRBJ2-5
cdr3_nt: TGTGCCAGCAGCTTTCAGGCAGTCCAAGAGACCCAGTACTTC
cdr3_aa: CASSFQAVQETQYF

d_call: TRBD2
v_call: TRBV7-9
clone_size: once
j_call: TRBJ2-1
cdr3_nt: TGTGCCAGCAGCATAATCCCCGGGGCTAGCGGGATGGACAATGAGCAGTTCTTC
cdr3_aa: CASSIIPGASGMDNEQFF

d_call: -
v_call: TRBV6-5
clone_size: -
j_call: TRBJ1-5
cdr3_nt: TGTGCCAGCAGGGACAGAATTTACAATCAGCCCCAGCATTTT
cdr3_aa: CASRDRIYNQPQHF

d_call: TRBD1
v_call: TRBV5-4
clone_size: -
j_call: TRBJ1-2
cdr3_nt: TGTGCCAGCAGCTCGGGACAGAACTATGGCTACACCTTC
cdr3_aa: CASSSGQNYGYTF

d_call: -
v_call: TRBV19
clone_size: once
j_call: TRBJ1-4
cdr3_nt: TGTGCCAGCAGACTCAGGGGTGGACAGGAAAAACTGTTTTTT
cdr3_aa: CASRLRGGQEKLFF

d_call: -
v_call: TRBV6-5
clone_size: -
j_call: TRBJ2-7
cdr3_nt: TGTGCCAGCAGATTAATAGGGGGAAGCTCCTACGAGCAGTACTTC
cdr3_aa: CASRLIGGSSYEQYF

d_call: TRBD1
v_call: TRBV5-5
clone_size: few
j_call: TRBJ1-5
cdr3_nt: TGTGCCAGCAGCTTAGGACAGGGCCTAAAGCCCCAGCATTTT
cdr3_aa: CASSLGQGLKPQHF

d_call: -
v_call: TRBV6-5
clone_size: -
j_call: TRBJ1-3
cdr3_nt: TGTGCCAGCAGGGCCCTTTCCGCTGGAAACACCATATATTTT
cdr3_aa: CASRALSAGNTIYF

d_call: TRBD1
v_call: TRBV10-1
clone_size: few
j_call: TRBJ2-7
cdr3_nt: TGCGCCAGCAGTACCGGGACAGGGGTCTACGAGCAGTACTTC
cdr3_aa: CASSTGTGVYEQYF

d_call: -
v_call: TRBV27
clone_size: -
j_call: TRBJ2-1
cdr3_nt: TGTGCCAGCAGTTTATCGGTGGCAGGTTACAATGAGCAGTTCTTC
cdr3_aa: CASSLSVAGYNEQFF

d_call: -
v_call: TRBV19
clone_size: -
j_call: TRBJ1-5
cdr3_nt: TGTGCCAGTAGTATGTCGACTGCCTATCAGCCCCAGCATTTT
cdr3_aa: CASSMSTAYQPQHF

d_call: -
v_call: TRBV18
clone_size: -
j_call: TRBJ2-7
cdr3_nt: TGTGCCAGCTCCTCTAGAGCGGGTTACGAGCAGTACTTC
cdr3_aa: CASSSRAGYEQYF

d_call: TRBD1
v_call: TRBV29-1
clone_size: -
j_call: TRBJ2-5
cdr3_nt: TGCAGCGTTGTCCGGACAGGGGGAGAGACCCAGTACTTC
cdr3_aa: CSVVRTGGETQYF

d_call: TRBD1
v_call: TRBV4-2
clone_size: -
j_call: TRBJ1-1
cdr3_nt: TGTGCCAGCAGCCAGGTCGGGACAGGGGGCTGGAAAGCTTTCTTT
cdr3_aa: CASSQVGTGGWKAFF

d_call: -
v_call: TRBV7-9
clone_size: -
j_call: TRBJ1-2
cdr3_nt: TGTGCCAGCAGCTTAGCGGGACATGGAGTTTCTGGCTACACCTTC
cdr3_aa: CASSLAGHGVSGYTF

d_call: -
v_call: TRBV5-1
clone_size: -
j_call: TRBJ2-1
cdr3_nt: TGCGCCAGCAGCTTGGCGACGGCAGGATACAATGAGCAGTTCTTC
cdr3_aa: CASSLATAGYNEQFF

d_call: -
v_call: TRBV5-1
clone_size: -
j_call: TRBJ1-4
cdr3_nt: TGCGCCAGCAGCTTGGGGGGCGTTGGTAATGAAAAACTGTTTTTT
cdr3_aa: CASSLGGVGNEKLFF

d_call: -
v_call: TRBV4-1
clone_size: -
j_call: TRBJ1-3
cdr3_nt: TGCGCCAGCAGCCAACAGCAGGTCTCTGTCTCTGGAAACACCATATATTTT
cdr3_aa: CASSQQQVSVSGNTIYF